The subject of this entry is one TCR beta chain. The antigen is undetermined. UMIs and a universal primer site were added when TCR cDNA was made by 5'RACE template switching. TCRdb redid the calling of the 5' RACE reads with MiXCR, one entry per CDR3 protein. The sample carries hundreds of thousands of distinct CDR3 sequences, about 14% recorded once. This record comes from a study of T cells after yellow fever vaccination. On the study more broadly: When fractions had low cell numbers, they were prepared with SMART-Seq v4 Ultra Low Input.

The CDR3 spans 13 residues. Germline trimming cut 7 bases from V and 8 bases from J; bases unmatched to any gene: 4. Germline CDR1 reads KGHDR; CDR2 reads SFDVKD. The study, taken as a whole, reports: A weaker but faster secondary response was observed, peaking on day 5 versus 15.

The sample in question was PBMCs, obtained on the day of the yellow fever booster vaccination. The sequence was collected from a man aged 25-45 years who received the YFV17D yellow fever vaccine. The chain joins TRBV24-1 to TRBJ2-1; TRBD2 matches at 10 bases. The CDR3: CATRAGGPDEQFF. In DNA, the CDR3 is TGTGCCACCAGAGCGGGAGGGCCGGATGAGCAGTTCTTC.